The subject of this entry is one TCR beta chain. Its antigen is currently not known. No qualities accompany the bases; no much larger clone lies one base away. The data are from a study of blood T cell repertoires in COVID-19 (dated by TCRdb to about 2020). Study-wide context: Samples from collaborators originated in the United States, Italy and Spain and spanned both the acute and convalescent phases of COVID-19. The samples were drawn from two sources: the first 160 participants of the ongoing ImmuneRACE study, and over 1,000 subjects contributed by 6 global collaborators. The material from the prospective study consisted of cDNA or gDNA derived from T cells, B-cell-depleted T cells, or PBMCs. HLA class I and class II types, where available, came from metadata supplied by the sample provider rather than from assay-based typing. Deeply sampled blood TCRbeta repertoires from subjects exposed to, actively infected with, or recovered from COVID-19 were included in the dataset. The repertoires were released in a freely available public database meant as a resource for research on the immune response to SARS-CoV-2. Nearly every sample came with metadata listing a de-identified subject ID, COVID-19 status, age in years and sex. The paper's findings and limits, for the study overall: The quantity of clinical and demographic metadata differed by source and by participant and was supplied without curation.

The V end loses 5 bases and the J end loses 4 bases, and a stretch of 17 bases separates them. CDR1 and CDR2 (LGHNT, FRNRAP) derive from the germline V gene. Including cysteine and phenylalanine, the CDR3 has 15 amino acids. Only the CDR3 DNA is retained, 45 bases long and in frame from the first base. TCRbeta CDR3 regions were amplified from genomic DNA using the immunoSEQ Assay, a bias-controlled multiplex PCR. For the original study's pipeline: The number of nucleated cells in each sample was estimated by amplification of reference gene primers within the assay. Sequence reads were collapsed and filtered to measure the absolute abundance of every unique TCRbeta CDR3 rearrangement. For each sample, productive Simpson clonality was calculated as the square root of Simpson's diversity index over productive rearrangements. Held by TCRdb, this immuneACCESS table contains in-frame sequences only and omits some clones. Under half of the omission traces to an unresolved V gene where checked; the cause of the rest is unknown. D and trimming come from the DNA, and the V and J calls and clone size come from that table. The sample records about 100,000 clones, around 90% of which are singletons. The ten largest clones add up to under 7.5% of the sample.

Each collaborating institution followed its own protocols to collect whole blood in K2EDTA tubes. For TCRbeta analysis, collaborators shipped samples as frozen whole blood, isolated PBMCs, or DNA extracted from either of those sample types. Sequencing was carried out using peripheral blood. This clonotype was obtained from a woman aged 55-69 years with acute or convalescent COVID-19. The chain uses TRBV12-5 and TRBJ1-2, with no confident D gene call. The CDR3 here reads CASGPGRQTPYGYTF. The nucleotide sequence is TGTGCTAGTGGTCCTGGTAGGCAGACTCCCTATGGCTACACCTTC. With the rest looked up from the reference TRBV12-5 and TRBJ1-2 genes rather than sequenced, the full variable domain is DARVTQTPRHKVTEMGQEVTMRCQPILGHNTVFWYRQTMMQGLELLAYFRNRAPLDDSGMPKDRFSAEMPDATLATLKIQPSEPRDSAVYFCASGPGRQTPYGYTFGSGTRLTVV.